The 28 T cell receptor beta chains reported below all come from one sample, sequenced in a study of CD8 T cells in ankylosing spondylitis. TCRdb passed the 5' RACE reads through MiXCR, listing each CDR3 protein once. The sample holds about 35,000 distinct CDR3 sequences, 10% to 13% seen once. The sequenced sample consisted of blood, either unsorted or a sorted T cell fraction (not recorded which). These receptors originate from a male donor with ankylosing spondylitis or in good health (not recorded which).

This clonotype turned up a few times. This chain connects TRBV11-2 to TRBJ2-7; possibly TRBD2 for D (6 bases). The V gene's germline CDR1 is SGHAT and CDR2 FQNNGV. The CDR3 has 13 residues. V dropped 5 bases and J dropped 0 bases, with 8 bases sitting between them. CDR3: CASSRSGSYEQYF. CDR3 nucleotide sequence: TGTGCCAGCAGCCGTAGCGGCTCCTACGAGCAGTACTTC.

This clonotype occurred many times. The chain couples TRBV27 to TRBJ1-2; 8 bases line up with TRBD1. Unmatched junction bases numbered 7, after V lost 5 bases and J lost 2 bases. The CDR3 spans 15 residues. Germline loops: CDR1 MNHEY, CDR2 SMNVEV (reference sequence). The CDR3 DNA sequence: TGTGCCAGCAGTATAACCCAGGGGGCCAACTATGGCTACACCTTC. Amino acid sequence: CASSITQGANYGYTF.

In this sample, this clonotype turned up many times. This sequence joins TRBV25-1 and TRBJ2-1, with 7 bases identical to TRBD2. The CDR3 is made up of 12 amino acids. The V and J ends lost 8 bases and 8 bases, in that order; junction bases with no gene match: 6. CDR1 and CDR2 (germline): MGHDK, SYGVNS. CDR3 loop: CASRRSGDEQFF. For the CDR3, the DNA is TGTGCCAGCCGGCGCAGCGGGGATGAGCAGTTCTTC.

This clonotype has ten or more counts. The rearrangement joins TRBV27 to TRBJ2-5, with TRBD2 matching over 14 bases. Germline V gives CDR1 MNHEY, CDR2 SMNVEV (reference sequence). This CDR3 has 16 amino acids. Losses at the gene ends were 3 bases for V and 4 bases for J; bases not matched to a gene: 4. The CDR3 spells CASSLGLAGEGETQYF. CDR3 sequence (DNA): TGTGCCAGCAGTTTGGGACTAGCGGGAGAGGGAGAGACCCAGTACTTC.

In this sample, this clonotype turned up a few times. The chain uses TRBV28 and TRBJ2-7; tentative D call: TRBD2 (7 bases). This CDR3 has 13 amino acids. Germline assignment: CDR1 MDHEN and CDR2 SYDVKM. Trimming took off 6 bases at V and 4 bases at J, with 13 bases between the two ends. CDR3 amino acids: CASRWGGTYEQYF. CDR3 bases: TGTGCCAGCAGATGGGGGGGCACTTACGAGCAGTACTTC.

This clonotype was picked up many times. The V gene is TRBV6-1, the J gene TRBJ1-6; D is ambiguous. The V end was cut by 0 bases, the J end by 9 bases, with 6 bases between. CDR1 MNHNS and CDR2 SASEGT come from the germline V gene. The CDR3 contains 13 residues. CDR3 loop: CASSEATASPLHF. CDR3 bases: TGTGCCAGCAGTGAAGCAACGGCTTCACCCCTCCACTTT.

In this sample, this clonotype turned up many times. The V gene is TRBV20-1, the J gene TRBJ1-5, with D perhaps matching TRBD1 (5 bases). Trimming removed 5 bases from V and 7 bases from J, with 15 bases in between. Germline V lookup: CDR1 DFQATT, CDR2 SNEGSKA (reference sequence). This CDR3 spans 13 amino acids. Here the CDR3 reads CSAAPRVGQPQHF. CDR3 coding DNA: TGCAGTGCTGCCCCCAGGGTAGGGCAGCCCCAGCATTTT.

This chain uses TRBV2 with TRBJ2-1; 13 bases align to TRBD2. From germline, CDR1 is SNHLY and CDR2 FYNNEI. This CDR3 is built from 20 residues. V lost 8 bases to trimming and J lost 6 bases; unmatched junction nucleotides: 22. The CDR3 DNA is TGTGCCAGCGGCCAGGGGGGGGACCTCCGGACTAGCGGGAGACGCAATGAGCAGTTCTTC. It yields the protein CASGQGGDLRTSGRRNEQFF. The full variable domain, completed using reference TRBV2 and TRBJ2-1, is EPEVTQTPSHQVTQMGQEVILRCVPISNHLYFYWYRQILGQKVEFLVSFYNNEISEKSEIFDDQFSVERPDGSNFTLKIRSTKLEDSAMYFCASGQGGDLRTSGRRNEQFFGPGTRLTVL.

In this sample, this clonotype turned up many times. The chain is built from TRBV20-1 and TRBJ1-1; TRBD1 matches at 7 bases. Germline V CDR1 and CDR2: DFQATT, SNEGSKA (reference sequence). This CDR3 has 13 residues. V was clipped by 5 bases and J by 8 bases; unmatched bases: 11. DNA of the CDR3: TGCAGTGCTGTCCTGGGACAGTTCTCCGAAGCTTTCTTT. Protein product: CSAVLGQFSEAFF.

This clonotype was detected ten times or more. The rearrangement joins TRBV10-3 to TRBJ2-3; possibly TRBD2 for D (6 bases). Deletions cut 10 bases from V and 0 bases from J, with 14 bases between. Looked up from germline, CDR1 is ENHRY and CDR2 is SYGVKD. The CDR3 covers 14 residues. The CDR3 reads CATSGGRSTDTQYF. CDR3 DNA sequence: TGTGCCACCTCTGGGGGGAGAAGCACAGATACGCAGTATTTT.

This clonotype was counted ten times or more. The V gene is TRBV4-2, the J gene TRBJ1-1, with 8 bases that match TRBD1. CDR1 and CDR2 (germline): LGHNA, YNFKEQ. This CDR3 spans 14 amino acids. After removal of 4 bases from V and 4 bases from J, the junction contained 5 bases not matched to a gene. CDR3 sequence reads: CASSRRQGITEAFF. CDR3 nucleotide sequence: TGTGCCAGCAGCCGAAGACAGGGGATCACTGAAGCTTTCTTT.

This chain joins TRBV6-5 and TRBJ2-3, with 9 bases fitting TRBD2. Germline V gene lookup returns CDR1 MNHEY and CDR2 SVGAGI. Trimming took 2 bases from V and 4 from J; bases not matched to a gene: 4. The CDR3 consists of 15 residues. CDR3 bases: TGTGCCAGCAGTTACGGAGCGGGAGGCCCAGATACGCAGTATTTT. Translated, it gives CASSYGAGGPDTQYF.

The CDR3 region is CASSSGLAGVVIHEQYF. The DNA of the CDR3 is TGCGCCAGCAGCAGCGGACTAGCGGGAGTCGTAATCCACGAGCAGTACTTC. V gene TRBV5-1 combines with J gene TRBJ2-7; the match to TRBD2 covers 13 bases. CDR3 length equals 17 residues. Per the germline V gene, CDR1 is SGHRS and CDR2 is YFSETQ. The trim removed 4 bases at V and 5 bases at J, leaving 12 bases unmatched.

This clonotype was recorded many times. J is TRBJ2-1 and V is TRBV7-3, with D possibly matching TRBD2 (6 bases). Germline V gene lookup returns CDR1 SGHTA and CDR2 FQGTGA. The CDR3 has 15 residues. V shed 6 bases and J shed 0 bases, with 12 bases lying between them. This chain's CDR3 is CASSLTRPSYNEQFF. CDR3 in DNA: TGTGCCAGCAGTCTGACTAGACCCTCCTACAATGAGCAGTTCTTC.

This clonotype was found many times. This chain joins TRBV29-1 and TRBJ2-4; D gene ambiguous. Germline loops: CDR1 SQVTM, CDR2 ANQGSEA. CDR3 length: 11 amino acids. Trimming cost V 6 bases and J 3 bases, with 6 bases left between them. CDR3 residues: CSVADKNIQYF. The CDR3 bases are TGCAGCGTGGCGGACAAAAACATTCAGTACTTC.

The table lists this clonotype with many counts. The chain couples TRBV11-2 to TRBJ1-6; D uncertain. V lost 3 bases, J lost 7 bases, and 13 bases lay in between. The CDR3 loop spans 15 amino acids. Germline CDR1 and CDR2: SGHAT and FQNNGV. CDR3 sequence reads: CASSFTDTENSPLHF. In DNA, the CDR3 is TGTGCCAGCAGCTTCACTGACACGGAGAATTCACCCCTCCACTTT.

This clonotype was seen repeatedly, ten times or more. The chain has TRBV20-1 and TRBJ2-7; 7 bases align to TRBD1. Germline V CDR1 and CDR2: DFQATT, SNEGSKA (reference sequence). The CDR3 contains 12 residues. Germline trimming cut 3 bases from V and 7 bases from J; bases unmatched to any gene: 6. Here the CDR3 reads CSARIQGWEQYF. The CDR3 DNA is TGCAGTGCTAGGATACAGGGGTGGGAGCAGTACTTC.

This clonotype has at least ten counts. This sequence joins TRBV4-3 and TRBJ1-1; D is perhaps TRBD1 (5 bases). Germline CDR1 LGHNA, CDR2 YSLEER. The CDR3 extends over 13 amino acids. The ends were cut back, 0 bases at V and 11 bases at J, with 13 bases in the middle. Here the CDR3 reads CASSQDLGVDAFF. CDR3 DNA sequence: TGCGCCAGCAGCCAAGATTTAGGGGTGGATGCTTTCTTT.

This clonotype was observed a few times. A much larger clone lies one base from this, so it may be a read error. The chain joins TRBV27 to TRBJ2-7; possible D gene TRBD1, 6 bases. CDR1 and CDR2 from the germline V gene are MNHEY and SMNVEV (reference sequence). This CDR3 has 14 residues. The CDR3 bases are TGTGCCAGCAGTTTAACACAGGGCTCCTACGGGCAGTACTTC. Translation gives CASSLTQGSYGQYF.

Only a few counts were recorded for this clonotype. V is TRBV21-1 and J is TRBJ2-7; no DNA check was done on the table's D call, TRBD1. TRBV21-1 is listed as a pseudogene. CDR3 length: 12 amino acids. The CDR3 bases are TGTGCCAGCAGTCAGGGCGTGTACGAGCAGTACTTC. Amino acid sequence: CASSQGVYEQYF.

This clonotype showed up just a few times. V is TRBV20-1 and J is TRBJ2-1; D is possibly TRBD1 (6 bases). The V gene's germline CDR1 is DFQATT and CDR2 SNEGSKA (reference sequence). The CDR3 loop spans 16 amino acids. V lost 3 bases and J 4 bases, leaving 19 bases between the germline ends. CDR3 in amino acids: CSARLFRGQKYNEQFF. The CDR3, as DNA: TGCAGTGCTAGGCTGTTCAGGGGACAAAAGTACAATGAGCAGTTCTTC.

There are many counts of this clonotype. The chain is built from TRBV4-1 and TRBJ2-7, with D tentatively TRBD2 (6 bases). The CDR3 covers 17 residues. Germline V gene sequence: CDR1 MGHRA, CDR2 YSYEKL. Trimming left V 0 bases short and J 3 bases short, with 18 bases between. The CDR3 DNA is TGCGCCAGCAGCCAAGATCGATTCGGGACTGCAAACTACGAGCAGTACTTC. Protein product: CASSQDRFGTANYEQYF.

The table lists this clonotype with a few counts. The chain recombines TRBV19 with TRBJ2-2; 9 nucleotides agree with TRBD1. Germline lookup yields CDR1 LNHDA and CDR2 SQIVND (reference sequence). This CDR3 is 16 amino acids long. The V and J ends lost 4 bases and 4 bases, in that order; junction bases with no gene match: 7. The CDR3 DNA reads TGTGCCAGTAGTACACAGGGGGCTATGGGCACCGGGGAGCTGTTTTTT. Encoded protein: CASSTQGAMGTGELFF.

This clonotype has at least ten counts. The CDR3 protein is CAISEGRTANTGELFF. In nucleotides, the CDR3 is TGTGCCATCAGTGAGGGTAGGACTGCGAACACCGGGGAGCTGTTTTTT. The V call is TRBV10-3, the J call TRBJ2-2; D is possibly TRBD2 (5 bases). The germline V gene encodes CDR1 ENHRY and CDR2 SYGVKD. V dropped 2 bases and J dropped 0 bases, with 10 bases sitting between them. This CDR3 comprises 16 residues.

The chain carries TRBV12-3 or TRBV12-4 and TRBJ2-7; D is ambiguous. V was pared by 6 bases and J by 0 bases, with 12 bases between. CDR3 size: 14 residues. The CDR3 loop is CASSHTLSSYEQYF. DNA for the CDR3: TGTGCCAGCAGCCATACTCTTAGCTCCTACGAGCAGTACTTC.

This clonotype is medium-sized by share. One end of the junction fails to match germline, which may point to a read error. This sequence joins TRBV12-3 or TRBV12-4 and TRBJ2-7; 7 bases fit TRBD2. The CDR3 covers 12 residues. This CDR3 reads CASSPISQRGHF. CDR3 DNA: TGTGCCAGCAGTCCTATTTCTCAGCGGGGACACTTC.

This clonotype appeared many times. The chain uses TRBV6-1 and TRBJ2-5, with 8 bases lining up with TRBD1. CDR3 length: 16 residues. CDR1 MNHNS and CDR2 SASEGT come from the germline V gene. V was clipped by 0 bases and J by 5 bases; unmatched bases: 8. The CDR3 bases are TGTGCCAGCAGTGAAGCTGGGGCAGGGGGCGGGGAGACCCAGTACTTC. This gives the protein CASSEAGAGGGETQYF.

This clonotype was detected many times. CDR3 sequence reads: CSVEYGTSGSTGELFF. CDR3 bases: TGCAGCGTTGAATATGGGACTAGCGGGAGCACCGGGGAGCTGTTTTTT. V usage is TRBV29-1 and J usage is TRBJ2-2, with 14 bases aligning to TRBD2. The CDR3 length is 16 residues. Unmatched junction bases numbered 3, after V lost 2 bases and J lost 4 bases. CDR1 is SQVTM and CDR2 is ANQGSEA in the germline V gene.